The entry below gives a single T cell receptor beta chain sequence along with its context. Time point reported: naive CD8 control sorted from an acute-time-point sample. Germline trimming cut 4 bases from V and 3 bases from J; bases unmatched to any gene: 13. Germline V CDR1 and CDR2: SGDLS, YYNGEE. The CDR3 spans 18 residues. The record originates from a study of CD8 T cells in acute hepatitis C reinfection. The method was immunoSEQ multiplex PCR; TCRdb's version includes in-frame clones alone and lacks a portion of them. The sample has 38,000 or so clones; about 86% are singletons. The sequenced material came from naive CD8+ T cells from PBMCs. The sequence came from a man under 40 with chronic hepatitis C. The rearrangement uses TRBV9 and TRBJ2-3, with 11 bases identical to TRBD1. The DNA for the CDR3 is TGTGCCAGCAGCCCGCGGACAGGGGGCAAGGGGACGACAGATACGCAGTATTTT. This gives the protein CASSPRTGGKGTTDTQYF.